This T cell receptor (beta chain) was obtained from a study of shared clonotypes between healthy human individuals. Assay: immunoSEQ multiplex PCR; the TCRdb copy retains only in-frame clones and omits some. The table shows about 980,000 clones, with 76% occurring only once. CDR1 and CDR2 from the germline V gene are LNHDA and SQIVND (reference sequence). Trimming left V 3 bases short and J 8 bases short, with 13 bases between. This CDR3 spans 13 amino acids. This TCR derives from a man aged 18 to 30 in good health. The material sequenced was memory CD4+ T cells sorted from blood. Subset denoted: CD45RA-negative fraction. The chain uses TRBV19 and TRBJ1-2; D possibly corresponds to TRBD1 (6 bases). The DNA for the CDR3 is TGTGCCAGTAGTATTCCAGGGGCTTACGGCTACACCTTC. Protein product: CASSIPGAYGYTF.